This passage covers 2 T cell receptor beta chains from one sample sequenced in a study of graft-versus-host responses after intestinal transplantation. Data came from immunoSEQ multiplex PCR; TCRdb stores just in-frame clones and leaves some out. The sample records 35,000 to 40,000 clones, roughly 87% being singletons. Specimen: PBMCs, collected around 1,000 days after transplant. These receptors were taken from a human patient who received an intestinal transplant, so some T cells may come from the graft donor.

The V gene is TRBV6-4, the J gene TRBJ1-1; D gene ambiguous. CDR3 length: 13 residues. The V and J ends lost 3 bases and 2 bases respectively, with 7 bases between them. From germline, CDR1 is MRHNA and CDR2 SNTAGT. The CDR3 nucleotides are TGTGCCAGCAGTGAGGCGGGAAACACTGAAGCTTTCTTT. Its translation is CASSEAGNTEAFF.

The chain has TRBV28 and TRBJ1-2, with D unclear. V dropped 3 bases and J dropped 4 bases, with 12 bases sitting between them. The CDR3 spans 14 residues. The germline V gene encodes CDR1 MDHEN and CDR2 SYDVKM. CDR3 coding DNA: TGTGCCAGCAGTTTGACTGTCAGCCCCTATGGCTACACCTTC. Translating gives CASSLTVSPYGYTF.